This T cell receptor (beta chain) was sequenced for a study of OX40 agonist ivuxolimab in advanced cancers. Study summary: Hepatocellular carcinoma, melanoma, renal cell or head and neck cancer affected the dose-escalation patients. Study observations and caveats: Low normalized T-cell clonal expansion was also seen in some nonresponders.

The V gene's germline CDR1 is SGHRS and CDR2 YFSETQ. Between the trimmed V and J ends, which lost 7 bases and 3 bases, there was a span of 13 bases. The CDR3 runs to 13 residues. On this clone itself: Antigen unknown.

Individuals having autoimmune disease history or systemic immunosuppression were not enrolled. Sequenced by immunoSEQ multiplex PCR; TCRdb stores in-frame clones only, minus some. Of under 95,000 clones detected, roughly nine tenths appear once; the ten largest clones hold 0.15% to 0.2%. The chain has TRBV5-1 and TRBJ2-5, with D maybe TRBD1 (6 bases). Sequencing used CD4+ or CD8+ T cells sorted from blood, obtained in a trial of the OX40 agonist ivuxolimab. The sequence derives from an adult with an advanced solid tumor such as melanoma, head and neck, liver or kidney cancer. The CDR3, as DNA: TGCGCCAGCCGATGGGGGCTCGAAGAGACCCAGTACTTC. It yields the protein CASRWGLEETQYF.